The 21 T cell receptor beta chains reported below all come from one sample, sequenced in a study of T cell responses to AZD1222 COVID-19 vaccine. This table comes from immunoSEQ multiplex PCR, and its TCRdb copy is limited to in-frame clones, with some not included. The sample has 180,000 or so clones, about 91% seen once. Sequenced here: peripheral blood, sampled 28 days after the second AZD1222 dose. These receptor sequences come from an adult who received the AZD1222 COVID-19 vaccine.

The V call is TRBV11-2, the J call TRBJ1-1; D is unresolved. V was trimmed by 2 bases and J by 3 bases, leaving 10 bases between them. This CDR3 is 14 amino acids long. Germline V CDR1 and CDR2: SGHAT, FQNNGV. The CDR3 nucleotides are TGTGCCAGCAGCTTATTGTCCGGGGACACTGAAGCTTTCTTT. Its protein product is CASSLLSGDTEAFF.

CDR3 sequence reads: CASSLAGTSGRRETQYF. CDR3 DNA sequence: TGTGCCAGCAGCTTGGCCGGGACTAGCGGGAGGAGAGAGACCCAGTACTTC. This chain joins TRBV5-5 and TRBJ2-5, with 15 positions matching TRBD2. The CDR3 runs to 17 residues. Per germline, CDR1 SGHKS and CDR2 YYEKEE (reference sequence). Trimming cost V 0 bases and J 4 bases; bases outside gene matches: 4. The entire variable domain, with the rest obtained from reference TRBV5-5 and TRBJ2-5, is as follows: DAGVTQSPTHLIKTRGQQVTLRCSPISGHKSVSWYQQVLGQGPQFIFQYYEKEERGRGNFPDRFSARQFPNYSSELNVNALLLGDSALYLCASSLAGTSGRRETQYFGPGTRLLVL.

The chain is built from TRBV30 and TRBJ2-3; D unclear. V lost 3 bases, J lost 0 bases, and 4 bases lay in between. Looked up from germline, CDR1 is GTSNPN and CDR2 is SVGIG (reference sequence). This CDR3 is 12 amino acids long. The CDR3 nucleotides read TGTGCCTGGAGCGGCAGCACAGATACGCAGTATTTT. Its translation: CAWSGSTDTQYF.

The V and J genes are TRBV6-5 and TRBJ1-2; 8 bases match TRBD1. The CDR3 covers 15 residues. V lost 4 bases, J lost 2 bases, and 6 bases stayed unmatched. Per the germline V gene, CDR1 is MNHEY and CDR2 is SVGAGI. The CDR3 protein is CASSSGQGGNYGYTF. CDR3 DNA: TGTGCCAGCAGTTCCGGACAGGGAGGCAACTATGGCTACACCTTC.

The J gene is TRBJ2-7, the V gene TRBV4-1; TRBD1 aligns across 11 bases. The CDR3 is 16 residues long. The germline V gene has CDR1 MGHRA and CDR2 YSYEKL. V lost 0 bases, J lost 6 bases, and 7 bases stayed unmatched. The DNA for the CDR3 is TGCGCCAGCAGCCAAGACTCCGGGACAGGGGGTCGCGAGCAGTACTTC. Its protein product is CASSQDSGTGGREQYF.

This chain connects TRBV10-1 to TRBJ2-1; 15 positions agree with TRBD2. This CDR3 is 21 amino acids long. V lost 6 bases, J lost 2 bases, and 17 bases stayed unmatched. In germline, CDR1 is WNHNN, CDR2 SYGVQD (reference sequence). This CDR3 reads CASRGLIHGTSGGSPYNEQFF. In nucleotides, the CDR3 is TGCGCCAGCAGGGGACTAATACACGGGACTAGCGGGGGGTCCCCCTACAATGAGCAGTTCTTC.

The chain links TRBV5-4 to TRBJ2-3, with a weak D call TRBD2 (6 bases). Per the germline V gene, CDR1 is SGHNT and CDR2 is YYREEE (reference sequence). Trimming shortened V by 0 bases and J by 5 bases, and 16 bases separated the two germline ends. The CDR3 length is 16 residues. The CDR3 region is CASSLGSGTVKDTQYF. Here the CDR3 DNA reads TGTGCCAGCAGCTTGGGATCCGGGACTGTCAAAGATACGCAGTATTTT. Based on the CDR3 plus reference TRBV5-4 and TRBJ2-3, the full variable domain is ETGVTQSPTHLIKTRGQQVTLRCSSQSGHNTVSWYQQALGQGPQFIFQYYREEENGRGNFPPRFSGLQFPNYSSELNVNALELDDSALYLCASSLGSGTVKDTQYFGPGTRLTVL.

The CDR3 bases are TGTGCCAGCAGCCCCGAACAGGGGAGGTATACTGAAGCTTTCTTT. This gives the protein CASSPEQGRYTEAFF. The chain links TRBV7-8 to TRBJ1-1; 7 bases agree with TRBD1. The V and J ends lost 5 bases and 5 bases, in that order; junction bases with no gene match: 11. The CDR3 length is 15 residues. Germline CDR1 and CDR2: SGHVS and FQNEAQ.

This clone was seen a single time. The V call is TRBV27, the J call TRBJ2-7; 7 positions agree with TRBD2. With V trimmed by 4 bases and J by 6 bases, 3 bases remained unmatched. The CDR3 has 12 residues. From germline, CDR1 is MNHEY and CDR2 SMNVEV (reference sequence). CDR3 DNA: TGTGCCAGCAGTTGGGAGGGCGGCGAGCAGTACTTC. Protein sequence: CASSWEGGEQYF.

The gene calls are TRBV5-1 and TRBJ2-7; 7 nucleotides align to TRBD2. This CDR3 comprises 15 residues. The junction had 5 bases not matched to a gene; V was cut back by 0 bases and J by 2 bases. Germline V gives CDR1 SGHRS, CDR2 YFSETQ. The CDR3 region has the DNA TGCGCCAGCAGCTTGGCGGGAGGATGGGCCTACGAGCAGTACTTC. It encodes CASSLAGGWAYEQYF.

The V call is TRBV5-1, the J call TRBJ1-6; the D gene is possibly TRBD1 (5 bases). CDR1 and CDR2 (germline): SGHRS, YFSETQ. This CDR3 is built from 14 residues. Trimming took 6 bases from V and 5 from J, leaving 12 bases between them. CDR3 amino acids: CASNGGLDNSPLHF. The CDR3 DNA follows: TGCGCCAGCAACGGGGGGTTAGATAATTCACCCCTCCACTTT.

The rearrangement uses TRBV27 and TRBJ2-7; possibly TRBD1 for D (5 bases). Germline V lookup: CDR1 MNHEY, CDR2 SMNVEV (reference sequence). The CDR3 is made up of 15 amino acids. The V and J ends lost 0 bases and 2 bases respectively, with 11 bases between them. Here the CDR3 reads CASSLSAGMAYEQYF. CDR3 bases: TGTGCCAGCAGTTTATCTGCAGGGATGGCCTACGAGCAGTACTTC.

The chain has TRBV28 and TRBJ1-5; a possible D gene is TRBD1 (5 bases). Germline V CDR1 and CDR2: MDHEN, SYDVKM. V gave up 5 bases and J gave up 2 bases, with 13 bases separating them. The CDR3 runs 15 residues. DNA of the CDR3: TGTGCCAGCAGTATTGACAGCTACGGCAATCAGCCCCAGCATTTT. This gives the protein CASSIDSYGNQPQHF.

Written as DNA, the CDR3 is TGTGCCAGCTCACCATCCGCCTACAATGAGCAGTTCTTC. As protein: CASSPSAYNEQFF. The genes are TRBV18 and TRBJ2-1; D not resolved. Per germline, CDR1 KGHSH and CDR2 LQKENI. Deletions cut 2 bases from V and 2 bases from J, with 4 bases between. The CDR3 contains 13 residues.

The rearrangement links TRBV10-3 to TRBJ2-7; possibly TRBD2 for D (6 bases). The CDR3 loop spans 16 amino acids. V was cut by 5 bases and J by 0 bases, with 17 bases left in between. Per the germline V gene, CDR1 is ENHRY and CDR2 is SYGVKD. CDR3 sequence reads: CAISQGISGSSYEQYF. In DNA, the CDR3 is TGTGCCATCAGTCAAGGGATTAGCGGATCCTCCTACGAGCAGTACTTC.

This chain uses TRBV6-1 with TRBJ1-4; possible D gene TRBD1, 6 bases. Germline lookup yields CDR1 MNHNS and CDR2 SASEGT. Trimming pared 3 bases from V and 8 bases from J, leaving 19 bases between. The CDR3 covers 16 residues. The CDR3 protein is CASSDRRGSLGEKLFF. Written as DNA, the CDR3 is TGTGCCAGCAGTGACCGAAGGGGGTCGCTTGGAGAAAAACTGTTTTTT.

The genes are TRBV5-1 and TRBJ2-3, with TRBD2 matching over 7 bases. Germline V CDR1 and CDR2: SGHRS, YFSETQ. The CDR3 contains 15 residues. V dropped 3 bases and J dropped 3; count of bases not matched to a gene: 7. The CDR3 reads CASSYFAGETDTQYF. CDR3 DNA: TGCGCCAGCAGCTATTTCGCGGGGGAGACAGATACGCAGTATTTT.

The chain joins TRBV18 to TRBJ1-2, with 12 bases identical to TRBD1. The CDR3 runs to 16 residues. Germline V gene sequence: CDR1 KGHSH, CDR2 LQKENI. V lost 2 bases to trimming and J lost 8 bases; unmatched junction nucleotides: 9. DNA for the CDR3: TGTGCCAGCTCACCAGGGACAGGGGGCGAATACGAAGGCTACACCTTC. Translated, it gives CASSPGTGGEYEGYTF.

This chain connects TRBV28 to TRBJ1-6; 11 nucleotides align to TRBD1. CDR3 length: 16 residues. CDR1 is MDHEN, CDR2 SYDVKM, per germline. J lost 7 bases, V lost 6 bases, and 8 bases had no gene match. CDR3 DNA sequence: TGTGCCAGCAGCGTGGACAGGGGGCGCGTCAATTCACCCCTCCACTTT. This translates into CASSVDRGRVNSPLHF.

This clone was observed a single time. The chain carries TRBV30 and TRBJ1-1; possible D gene TRBD1, 6 bases. The CDR3 contains 14 residues. Trimming took off 4 bases at V and 3 bases at J, with 15 bases between the two ends. The germline V gene encodes CDR1 GTSNPN and CDR2 SVGIG (reference sequence). The CDR3 is CAWTGMDSYTEAFF. Written as DNA, the CDR3 is TGTGCCTGGACGGGAATGGACAGTTACACTGAAGCTTTCTTT.

Only one count was recorded for this clone. V is TRBV6-2 or TRBV6-3 and J is TRBJ2-4; 10 bases line up with TRBD1. Germline CDR1 MNHEY, CDR2 SVGEGT. V was pared by 6 bases and J by 0 bases, with 5 bases of the junction left unmatched. CDR3 length: 16 amino acids. The CDR3 DNA reads TGTGCCAGCAGCATCCGGGACAGGGGAGCCAAAAACATTCAGTACTTC. Its protein is CASSIRDRGAKNIQYF.